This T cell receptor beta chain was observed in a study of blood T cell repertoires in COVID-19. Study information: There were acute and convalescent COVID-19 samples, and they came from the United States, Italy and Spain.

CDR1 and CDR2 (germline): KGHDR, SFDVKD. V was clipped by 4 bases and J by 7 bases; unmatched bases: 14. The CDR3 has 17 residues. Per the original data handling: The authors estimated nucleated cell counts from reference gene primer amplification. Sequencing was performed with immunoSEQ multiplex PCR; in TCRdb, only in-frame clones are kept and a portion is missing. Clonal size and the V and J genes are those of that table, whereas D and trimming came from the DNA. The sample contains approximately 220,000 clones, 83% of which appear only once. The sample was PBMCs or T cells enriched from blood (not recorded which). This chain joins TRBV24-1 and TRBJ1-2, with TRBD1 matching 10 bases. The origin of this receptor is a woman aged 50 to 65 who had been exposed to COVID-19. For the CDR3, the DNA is TGTGCCACCAGTGAAGGCGCACCGGGACAGGGGATTTTTGGCTACACCTTC. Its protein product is CATSEGAPGQGIFGYTF.